Reported below is one T cell receptor beta chain. The data are from a study of cytomegalovirus exposure and HLA in healthy donors. As for the study in general: About 85 million unique TCR sequences came from HLA-typed donors in an early release.

The PCR was carried out with 60 Vbeta primers and 13 Jbeta primers. Original data processing: Later reanalysis found roughly 80 million unique TCR beta chains, 9 million to 12 million of them shared. The protocol was immunoSEQ multiplex PCR, while the TCRdb copy is restricted to in-frame clones and leaves out a portion. V and J calls and clone size are those listed in that table; D and trimming were worked out from the DNA. This table has 85,000 to 100,000 clones, less than 70% appearing once. This receptor was obtained from a man aged 50-59 years in good health and CMV-seronegative. Material for sequencing was PBMCs.

The CDR3 nucleotides are TGCGCCAGCAGCTTCGGGGGGAACCAAGAGACCCAGTACTTC. Amino acid sequence: CASSFGGNQETQYF. This chain joins TRBV5-1 and TRBJ2-5, with 7 bases fitting TRBD2. The CDR3 loop spans 14 amino acids. With 2 bases clipped from V and 0 bases from J, the junction kept 1 base outside the gene matches. Germline CDR1 SGHRS, CDR2 YFSETQ. Together with reference TRBV5-1 and TRBJ2-5, the CDR3 gives the full variable domain: KAGVTQTPRYLIKTRGQQVTLSCSPISGHRSVSWYQQTPGQGLQFLFEYFSETQRNKGNFPGRFSGRQFSNSRSEMNVSTLELGDSALYLCASSFGGNQETQYFGPGTRLLVL.